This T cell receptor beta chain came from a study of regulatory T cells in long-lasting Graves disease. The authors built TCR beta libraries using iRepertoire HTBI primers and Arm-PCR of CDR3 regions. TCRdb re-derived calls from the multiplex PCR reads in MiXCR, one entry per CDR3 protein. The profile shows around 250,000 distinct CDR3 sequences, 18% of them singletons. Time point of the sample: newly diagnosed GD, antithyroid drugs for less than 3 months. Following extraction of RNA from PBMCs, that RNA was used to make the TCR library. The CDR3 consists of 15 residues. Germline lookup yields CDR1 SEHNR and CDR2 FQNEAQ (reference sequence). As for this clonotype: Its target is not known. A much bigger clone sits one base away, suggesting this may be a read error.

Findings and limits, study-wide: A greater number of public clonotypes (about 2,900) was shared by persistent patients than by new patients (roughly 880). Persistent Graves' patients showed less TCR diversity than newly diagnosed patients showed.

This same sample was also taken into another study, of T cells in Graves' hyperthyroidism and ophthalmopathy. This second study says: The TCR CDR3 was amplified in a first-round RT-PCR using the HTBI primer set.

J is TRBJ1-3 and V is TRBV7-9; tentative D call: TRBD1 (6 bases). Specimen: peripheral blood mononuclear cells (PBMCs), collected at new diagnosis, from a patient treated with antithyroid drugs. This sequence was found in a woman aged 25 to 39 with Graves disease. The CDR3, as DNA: TGTGCCAGCGGCTTAATGGGGGGCAGTGGAAACACCATATATTTT. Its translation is CASGLMGGSGNTIYF.